This passage covers 18 T cell receptor beta chains from one sample sequenced in a study of blood T cell repertoires in COVID-19 (dated by TCRdb to about 2020). Library generation was performed with the immunoSEQ multiplex PCR assay. TCRdb obtained this table from immuneACCESS and retained in-frame rearrangements with V and J assigned. These tables miss some clones; where compared with another copy, unresolved V genes account for less than half of the shortfall, and the remainder is unexplained. This sample has under 200,000 clones in its table, and around 85% of those were observed once. The ten most abundant clones make up 0.65% to 0.95% of the sample. Sequencing was performed on peripheral blood. The receptors come from a woman aged 70 to 79 with acute or convalescent COVID-19.

The chain is built from TRBV18 and TRBJ2-2, with 9 bases matching TRBD2. The V segment lost 3 bases and the J segment 0 bases; nucleotides outside the gene matches: 8. The CDR3 sequence is 18 residues long. Germline loops: CDR1 KGHSH, CDR2 LQKENI. The DNA of the CDR3 is TGTGCCAGCTCACCCTTGGCCCGACTAGCGGCGAACACCGGGGAGCTGTTTTTT. The encoded protein is CASSPLARLAANTGELFF. The whole variable domain, filled in from reference TRBV18 and TRBJ2-2, reads NAGVMQNPRHLVRRRGQEARLRCSPMKGHSHVYWYRQLPEEGLKFMVYLQKENIIDESGMPKERFSAEFPKEGPSILRIQQVVRGDSAAYFCASSPLARLAANTGELFFGEGSRLTVL.

This clone was recorded a few times. In nucleotides, the CDR3 is TGTGCCAGCACCCAGGGGGTAGGGGGCAAGGCCGGGGAGCTGTTTTTT. Protein: CASTQGVGGKAGELFF. The chain joins TRBV28 to TRBJ2-2, with 7 positions matching TRBD1. CDR3 size: 16 residues. The ends lost 7 bases at V and 6 bases at J; junction bases unmatched: 14. Germline V gene data show CDR1 as MDHEN and CDR2 as SYDVKM.

The gene calls are TRBV12-3 or TRBV12-4 and TRBJ1-1; D is possibly TRBD1 (5 bases). CDR3 length equals 11 residues. Trimming stripped 7 bases from V and 11 bases from J, with 14 bases between. As DNA, the CDR3 is TGTGCCAGCACTACGACGGGGGGGGCTTTCTTT. It yields the protein CASTTTGGAFF.

CDR3 nucleotide sequence: TGTGCCAGCTCACCCCTCTCAGGGAAAGAGACCCAGTACTTC. Translated: CASSPLSGKETQYF. The V and J genes are TRBV18 and TRBJ2-5; TRBD1 is a possible D gene (5 bases). The ends were cut back, 3 bases at V and 3 bases at J, with 11 bases in the middle. Germline CDR1 is KGHSH and CDR2 is LQKENI. The CDR3 is 14 amino acids.

This chain links TRBV19 with TRBJ2-1, with 8 bases that match TRBD1. The germline gives CDR1 LNHDA, CDR2 SQIVND (reference sequence). The CDR3 covers 14 residues. V shed 9 bases and J 7 bases; nucleotides not matched to a gene: 11. The CDR3 protein is CASRGSGGLNEQFF. The CDR3 DNA sequence: TGTGCCAGCCGCGGGTCAGGGGGCCTTAATGAGCAGTTCTTC.

DNA of the CDR3: TGTGCCAGCAGTATCCGGGACACTTACGAGCAGTACTTC. As protein: CASSIRDTYEQYF. This chain uses TRBV12-3 or TRBV12-4 with TRBJ2-7; a possible D gene is TRBD1 (6 bases). Trimming pared 5 bases from V and 4 bases from J, leaving 12 bases between. The CDR3 loop spans 13 amino acids.

The rearrangement uses TRBV6-5 and TRBJ1-1; D gene uncertain. The CDR3 is made up of 12 amino acids. Trimming took 8 bases from V and 5 from J, leaving 12 bases between them. Germline V CDR1 and CDR2: MNHEY, SVGAGI. CDR3 DNA sequence: TGTGCCAGCGGGTTCTCGGGAACTGAAGCTTTCTTT. Its protein product is CASGFSGTEAFF.

This rearrangement joins TRBV9 to TRBJ2-7, with D perhaps TRBD2 (5 bases). V dropped 3 bases and J dropped 3 bases, with 13 bases sitting between them. This CDR3 has 14 amino acids. In germline, CDR1 is SGDLS, CDR2 YYNGEE. The CDR3 here is CASSADGEYYEQYF. In DNA form, the CDR3 reads TGTGCCAGCAGCGCGGACGGGGAATACTACGAGCAGTACTTC.

The gene calls are TRBV6-1 and TRBJ2-7; D may be TRBD2 (6 bases). Germline assignment: CDR1 MNHNS and CDR2 SASEGT. The CDR3 sequence is 16 residues long. V shed 4 bases and J shed 4 bases, with 20 bases lying between them. In nucleotides, the CDR3 is TGTGCCAGCAGTGGGTGGGACTCGGGGGAAAAGTACGAGCAGTACTTC. As protein: CASSGWDSGEKYEQYF.

V usage is TRBV5-1 and J usage is TRBJ1-2; 12 bases agree with TRBD1. V lost 3 bases, J lost 4 bases, and 10 bases stayed unmatched. Germline-derived CDR1 and CDR2 are SGHRS and YFSETQ. There are 17 residues in the CDR3. The CDR3 coding sequence is TGCGCCAGCAGCTCAGGGACAGGGGGCGAACCGATCTATGGCTACACCTTC. Encoded protein: CASSSGTGGEPIYGYTF.

The CDR3 DNA is TGTGCCAGTAGTATAGGGACGGGAGGGCCAACAGATACGCAGTATTTT. Its translation is CASSIGTGGPTDTQYF. The gene calls are TRBV19 and TRBJ2-3, with 8 bases fitting TRBD2. Germline V gives CDR1 LNHDA, CDR2 SQIVND (reference sequence). The length of the CDR3 is 16 residues. Unmatched junction bases numbered 6, after V lost 1 base and J lost 3 bases.

The CDR3 nucleotides read TGTGCCAGCAGCTCGGGAGGGGGCTTCTCTGGAAACACCATATATTTT. As protein: CASSSGGGFSGNTIYF. The chain uses TRBV9 and TRBJ1-3; 7 nucleotides align to TRBD1. CDR1 and CDR2 (germline): SGDLS, YYNGEE. V dropped 4 bases and J dropped 0; count of bases not matched to a gene: 7. This CDR3 is built from 16 residues. Full variable domain (remainder filled in from reference TRBV9 and TRBJ1-3): DSGVTQTPKHLITATGQRVTLRCSPRSGDLSVYWYQQSLDQGLQFLIQYYNGEERAKGNILERFSAQQFPDLHSELNLSSLELGDSALYFCASSSGGGFSGNTIYFGEGSWLTVV.

The V gene is TRBV11-2, the J gene TRBJ2-5; D is unclear. V was trimmed by 1 base and J by 1 base, leaving 7 bases between them. This CDR3 is built from 14 residues. CDR1 SGHAT and CDR2 FQNNGV come from the germline V gene. As DNA, the CDR3 is TGTGCCAGCAGCTTAGTCCCCAGCCAAGAGACCCAGTACTTC. Protein sequence: CASSLVPSQETQYF.

The J gene is TRBJ1-3, the V gene TRBV19; D unresolved. The CDR3 runs 14 residues. The germline V gene encodes CDR1 LNHDA and CDR2 SQIVND (reference sequence). V lost 7 bases and J lost 0, with 10 bases in between. CDR3 region: CASKIPGSGNTIYF. The CDR3 DNA reads as TGTGCCAGTAAAATTCCCGGCTCTGGAAACACCATATATTTT.

The gene calls are TRBV6-5 and TRBJ1-1, with D perhaps TRBD1 (6 bases). Trimming took 8 bases from V and 0 from J, leaving 13 bases between them. CDR1 and CDR2 (germline): MNHEY, SVGAGI. This CDR3 contains 14 residues. CDR3 sequence (DNA): TGTGCCAGCGGGAAACGGGACATGAACACTGAAGCTTTCTTT. Its translation is CASGKRDMNTEAFF.

The rearrangement uses TRBV11-3 and TRBJ1-3, with a tentative D call TRBD1 (6 bases). V shed 0 bases and J shed 0 bases, with 15 bases lying between them. In germline, CDR1 is SGHNT, CDR2 YENEEA. The CDR3 is 18 amino acids. CDR3 region: CASSLETRQVLSGNTIYF. CDR3 nucleotides: TGTGCCAGCAGCTTAGAGACGCGACAGGTTCTCTCTGGAAACACCATATATTTT.

The chain has TRBV5-1 and TRBJ1-4, with a tentative D call TRBD1 (6 bases). V lost 5 bases to trimming and J lost 4 bases, with 15 bases between them. The CDR3 extends over 15 amino acids. CDR1 and CDR2 from the germline V gene are SGHRS and YFSETQ. The CDR3 bases are TGCGCCAGCAGGTTCCAGGGGCTGGATAATGAAAAACTGTTTTTT. It codes for CASRFQGLDNEKLFF.

There are many counts of this clone. The chain combines TRBV5-1 with TRBJ1-2, with 7 nucleotides matching TRBD1. There are 15 residues in the CDR3. Germline CDR1 is SGHRS and CDR2 is YFSETQ. V lost 4 bases to trimming and J lost 12 bases; unmatched junction nucleotides: 18. CDR3 nucleotides: TGCGCCAGCAGCCTCGGGGTCGGGACAGAGTTCGGAAACACCTTC. This codes for CASSLGVGTEFGNTF.